Reported below is one T cell receptor (beta chain). Its specificity is unknown. V gave up 4 bases and J gave up 1 base, with 18 bases separating them. The CDR3 is made up of 17 amino acids. Per the germline V gene, CDR1 is SGHTA and CDR2 is FQGNSA. The data belong to a study of cytomegalovirus exposure and HLA in healthy donors. PCR employed 60 Vbeta and 13 Jbeta primers. Method: immunoSEQ multiplex PCR; TCRdb's copy keeps in-frame clones and lacks some. The sample totals 80,000 to 95,000 clones. Study-level points and caveats: Reportedly, diagnosis of cytomegalovirus status by the classifier showed high specificity and sensitivity. In a later analysis, donors in an Asian-associated ancestry cluster reportedly had fewer N-insertions in productive TCRs than the cohort mean.

The chain joins TRBV7-2 to TRBJ2-3; D might be TRBD2 (6 bases). The sequence was obtained from a woman aged 25-40 years in good health and CMV-seronegative. The sequenced material came from PBMCs. In nucleotides, the CDR3 is TGTGCCAGCAGCTGGAGAGAGATTAGCGGACGCACAGATACGCAGTATTTT. Protein: CASSWREISGRTDTQYF.